This passage covers 29 T cell receptor beta chains from one sample sequenced in a study of T cells in Graves' hyperthyroidism and ophthalmopathy. The source material, RNA transcripts, was used to amplify TCR beta CDR3 regions. Initially, a first-round RT-PCR of the TCR CDR3 employed the HTBI primer set. Via MiXCR, TCRdb re-called the multiplex PCR reads, giving one row per CDR3 protein. The table lists 93,000 or so distinct CDR3 sequences, around 50% of them singletons. The sample taken for sequencing was blood. These receptors were collected from a man aged 35 to 55 with Graves' hyperthyroidism.

Note on this clonotype: A much larger clone differs from this one at a single base, so this may be a read error. CDR3 sequence: CASGSSTGTRTGELFF. CDR3 in DNA: TGTGCCAGCGGCTCCTCCACAGGGACGAGGACCGGGGAGCTGTTTTTT. The J gene is TRBJ2-2, the V gene TRBV5-4, with D tentatively TRBD1 (6 bases). CDR1 is SGHNT and CDR2 is YYREEE in the germline V gene (reference sequence). V gave up 7 bases and J gave up 5 bases, with 21 bases separating them. The CDR3 is 16 amino acids.

This clonotype was recorded a few times. The V and J genes are TRBV19 and TRBJ1-5, with a possible D match to TRBD1 (6 bases). Germline V lookup: CDR1 LNHDA, CDR2 SQIVND (reference sequence). Between the trimmed V and J ends, which lost 5 bases and 0 bases, there was a span of 11 bases. This CDR3 is 15 amino acids long. CDR3 in DNA: TGTGCCAGTAGTCTTAGGGGGAGTAGCAATCAGCCCCAGCATTTT. This gives the protein CASSLRGSSNQPQHF.

Many counts were recorded for this clonotype. J is TRBJ1-6 and V is TRBV5-1, with a possible D match to TRBD1 (5 bases). CDR1 SGHRS and CDR2 YFSETQ come from the germline V gene. This CDR3 spans 14 amino acids. Between the trimmed V and J ends, which lost 4 bases and 9 bases, there was a span of 14 bases. The CDR3 nucleotides are TGCGCCAGCAGCAAGGACACCCCTAGTTCACCCCTCCACTTT. Its translation: CASSKDTPSSPLHF.

This clonotype was counted a single time. The genes are TRBV7-2 and TRBJ2-7; 7 bases align to TRBD1. Germline CDR1 reads SGHTA; CDR2 reads FQGNSA. With 1 base clipped from V and 2 bases from J, the junction kept 2 bases outside the gene matches. This CDR3 is built from 14 residues. The DNA of the CDR3 is TGTGCCAGCAGCTTAGAACAGGGGACCTACGAGCAGTACTTC. It specifies CASSLEQGTYEQYF.

The J gene is TRBJ1-2, the V gene TRBV9; TRBD1 is a possible D gene (5 bases). V was shortened by 1 base and J by 8 bases, with 15 bases between the two germline ends. Germline values: CDR1 SGDLS, CDR2 YYNGEE. The CDR3 sequence is 14 residues long. Here the CDR3 reads CASSVSGGGDGYTF. The CDR3 nucleotides are TGTGCCAGCAGCGTAAGTGGCGGGGGTGACGGCTACACCTTC.

This clonotype was seen a handful of times. Sequence at one end of the junction differs from germline and may be a read error. The chain recombines TRBV20-1 with TRBJ2-3; D not certain. The CDR3 spans 8 residues. The germline CDR1 and CDR2 sequences are DFQATT and SNEGSKA (reference sequence). The CDR3 coding sequence is TGCAGTGCTAGTCGGCAGACTTTT. It specifies CSASRQTF.

This chain joins TRBV20-1 and TRBJ2-7; no clear D gene. The CDR3 has 13 residues. The ends were cut back, 5 bases at V and 5 bases at J, with 16 bases in the middle. Germline assignment: CDR1 DFQATT and CDR2 SNEGSKA (reference sequence). The CDR3 here is CSAFRPSPDEQYF. The CDR3, as DNA: TGCAGTGCTTTCCGGCCCTCACCGGACGAGCAGTACTTC.

The chain couples TRBV19 to TRBJ1-5; a weak D match, TRBD1 (6 bases). This CDR3 has 17 residues. V dropped 2 bases and J dropped 8 bases, with 22 bases sitting between them. Germline CDR1 LNHDA, CDR2 SQIVND (reference sequence). The CDR3: CASSIKGGNKAGEPQHF. The CDR3, as DNA: TGTGCCAGTAGTATAAAAGGGGGGAATAAAGCCGGGGAGCCCCAGCATTTT. The full variable domain, with the rest looked up from reference TRBV19 and TRBJ1-5, is DGGITQSPKYLFRKEGQNVTLSCEQNLNHDAMYWYRQDPGQGLRLIYYSQIVNDFQKGDIAEGYSVSREKKESFPLTVTSAQKNPTAFYLCASSIKGGNKAGEPQHFGDGTRLSIL.

The chain is built from TRBV7-3 and TRBJ2-2, with no clear D. V shed 8 bases and J shed 0 bases, with 7 bases lying between them. The CDR3 has 13 residues. Germline loops: CDR1 SGHTA, CDR2 FQGTGA. The CDR3 DNA sequence: TGTGCCAGCCTGATCGCGAACACCGGGGAGCTGTTTTTT. Amino acid sequence: CASLIANTGELFF. Looking up the rest from reference TRBV7-3 and TRBJ2-2 gives the full variable domain: GAGVSQTPSNKVTEKGKYVELRCDPISGHTALYWYRQSLGQGPEFLIYFQGTGAADDSGLPNDRFFAVRPEGSVSTLKIQRTERGDSAVYLCASLIANTGELFFGEGSRLTVL.

The chain employs TRBV7-2 and TRBJ2-1; D not resolved. The CDR3 is 12 amino acids. Germline CDR1 and CDR2: SGHTA and FQGNSA. The V and J ends lost 6 bases and 9 bases respectively, with 12 bases between them. The CDR3 here is CASRPVSAEQFF. The CDR3 nucleotides read TGTGCCAGCAGGCCTGTCTCGGCTGAGCAGTTCTTC.

This clonotype was seen more than once but under ten times. This chain uses TRBV6-5 with TRBJ2-3; the match to TRBD2 covers 8 bases. With V trimmed by 4 bases and J by 3 bases, 3 bases remained unmatched. CDR1 is MNHEY, CDR2 SVGAGI, per germline. This CDR3 spans 14 amino acids. CDR3 in amino acids: CASSFVAGTDTQYF. The CDR3 DNA follows: TGTGCCAGCAGTTTTGTAGCGGGAACAGATACGCAGTATTTT.

Ten or more counts support this clonotype. The chain uses TRBV4-1 and TRBJ2-7; no definite D call. The germline gives CDR1 MGHRA, CDR2 YSYEKL. The germline V and J ends were trimmed by 0 bases and 7 bases, with 10 bases remaining between them. The CDR3 has 13 residues. Here the CDR3 DNA reads TGCGCCAGCAGCCAAGAGATACCCAGAGAGCAGTACTTC. Its protein product is CASSQEIPREQYF.

This clonotype has only one observation. The gene calls are TRBV5-1 and TRBJ2-5; D call uncertain. Germline CDR1 is SGHRS and CDR2 is YFSETQ. V was pared by 0 bases and J by 0 bases, with 6 bases between. The CDR3 sequence is 14 residues long. The CDR3, as DNA: TGCGCCAGCAGCTTGGTGGGGTACCAAGAGACCCAGTACTTC. This gives the protein CASSLVGYQETQYF.

The V call is TRBV6-6, the J call TRBJ1-2, with unresolved D. The CDR3 loop spans 16 amino acids. Germline CDR1 MNHNY, CDR2 SVGAGI (reference sequence). Trimming took off 2 bases at V and 4 bases at J, with 17 bases between the two ends. The CDR3 sequence is CASSYEPRRGVYGYTF. The CDR3 DNA is TGTGCCAGCAGTTACGAACCCAGGCGCGGGGTCTATGGCTACACCTTC.

This chain connects TRBV7-9 to TRBJ2-1; 13 nucleotides agree with TRBD2. V was pared by 6 bases and J by 9 bases, with 8 bases of the junction left unmatched. The CDR3 totals 15 residues. The germline gives CDR1 SEHNR, CDR2 FQNEAQ (reference sequence). CDR3 bases: TGTGCCAGCAGTTTCGGACTAGCGGGAGTAACTGAGCAGTTCTTC. Translation: CASSFGLAGVTEQFF.

Only one count was recorded for this clonotype. The junction differs from germline at one of its ends, possibly a read error. This chain joins TRBV20-1 and TRBJ1-1, with TRBD1 identical over 10 bases. This CDR3 region has 19 residues. Germline CDR1 and CDR2: DFQATT and SNEGSKA (reference sequence). The CDR3 region is CSAWSVPGQGFSMNTEAFF. CDR3 in DNA: TGCAGTGCCTGGAGTGTACCGGGACAGGGGTTTTCTATGAACACGGAAGCTTTCTTT.

This clonotype was seen repeatedly, ten times or more. The V and J genes are TRBV2 and TRBJ1-6; 7 positions match TRBD1. The CDR3 is 13 amino acids. J gave up 5 bases and V 8 bases, and 3 bases lay outside the gene matches. The germline V gene encodes CDR1 SNHLY and CDR2 FYNNEI. In nucleotides, the CDR3 is TGTGCCAGCGGACAGGATAATAATTCACCCCTCCACTTT. Its translation is CASGQDNNSPLHF.

This clonotype was detected ten times or more. The conserved phenylalanine or tryptophan normally closing the CDR3 is absent here, so this likely arose from a read error. The DNA is left out, because the CDR3 cannot be placed on it with certainty; the CDR3 is given as TCRdb lists it. V usage is TRBV24-1 and J usage is TRBJ1-1. Germline V gene data show CDR1 as KGHDR and CDR2 as SFDVKD. The CDR3 numbers 8 amino acids, ends counted. CDR3 region: CATSDLGE.

The chain is built from TRBV20-1 and TRBJ1-5; weak D call: TRBD1 (5 bases). The V end lost 2 bases, the J end lost 0 bases, and 11 bases lay between the germline ends. Germline loops: CDR1 DFQATT, CDR2 SNEGSKA (reference sequence). There are 15 residues in the CDR3. In DNA form, the CDR3 reads TGCAGTGCTAGACCCGTAAGGGGTAGCAATCAGCCCCAGCATTTT. This sequence encodes CSARPVRGSNQPQHF.

As to this clonotype: The junction does not match germline at one end; this may be a read error. The rearrangement uses TRBV7-9 and TRBJ2-7, with 11 bases lining up with TRBD1. CDR3 length: 16 amino acids. The V gene's germline CDR1 is SEHNR and CDR2 FQNEAQ (reference sequence). This CDR3 reads CASSQTGTGGTYKQYF. The CDR3 nucleotides are TGTGCCAGCAGCCAAACCGGGACAGGGGGAACCTACAAGCAGTACTTC.

V gene TRBV7-2 combines with J gene TRBJ2-5; 7 bases map to TRBD2. CDR3 size: 14 residues. Germline V gives CDR1 SGHTA, CDR2 FQGNSA. V lost 6 bases, J lost 4 bases, and 8 bases stayed unmatched. CDR3 loop: CASSRAGEAETQYF. CDR3 in DNA: TGTGCCAGCAGTCGCGCGGGGGAGGCAGAGACCCAGTACTTC. Together with reference TRBV7-2 and TRBJ2-5, the CDR3 gives the full variable domain: GAGVSQSPSNKVTEKGKDVELRCDPISGHTALYWYRQSLGQGLEFLIYFQGNSAPDKSGLPSDRFSAERTGGSVSTLTIQRTQQEDSAVYLCASSRAGEAETQYFGPGTRLLVL.

This clonotype was found many times. The rearrangement links TRBV7-9 to TRBJ1-3; 8 bases map to TRBD1. Germline V gene sequence: CDR1 SEHNR, CDR2 FQNEAQ (reference sequence). V gave up 1 base and J gave up 2 bases; unmatched junction bases: 1. The CDR3 runs 15 residues. The CDR3 is CASSLVRGPGNTIYF. The CDR3, as DNA: TGTGCCAGCAGCTTAGTCAGGGGGCCTGGAAACACCATATATTTT.

This clonotype was found many times. The chain links TRBV7-9 to TRBJ1-1, with D hard to call. V was clipped by 5 bases and J by 3 bases, with 4 bases between them. CDR1 SEHNR and CDR2 FQNEAQ come from the germline V gene (reference sequence). The CDR3 is 11 amino acids. The CDR3 spells CASSRYTEAFF. CDR3 DNA: TGTGCCAGCAGCCGCTACACTGAAGCTTTCTTT.

As for this clonotype: No DNA is shown, since the ends of the CDR3 on it are uncertain; the CDR3 is the one TCRdb lists. This sequence joins TRBV7-2 and TRBJ1-1; TRBD1 was called by the table and not checked on the DNA. From germline, CDR1 is SGHTA and CDR2 FQGNSA. Including both end residues, the CDR3 is 22 amino acids long. CDR3 sequence reads: CAARMAYGYTFGSGTRNTEAFF.

This clonotype has ten or more counts. The chain recombines TRBV6-5 with TRBJ2-7, with TRBD2 matching over 12 bases. Losses at the gene ends were 7 bases for V and 6 bases for J; bases not matched to a gene: 10. The V gene's germline CDR1 is MNHEY and CDR2 SVGAGI. CDR3 length equals 15 residues. In DNA, the CDR3 is TGTGCCAGCACCCAGACTAGCGGGAGAACGGGCGAGCAGTACTTC. It specifies CASTQTSGRTGEQYF.

V is TRBV5-5 and J is TRBJ2-1; 8 bases align to TRBD1. J gave up 7 bases and V 4 bases, and 4 bases lay outside the gene matches. The germline gives CDR1 SGHKS, CDR2 YYEKEE (reference sequence). The CDR3 runs to 13 residues. As DNA, the CDR3 is TGTGCCAGCAGCAAAGGACAGGGTAATGAGCAGTTCTTC. Its protein is CASSKGQGNEQFF.

The chain employs TRBV12-3 or TRBV12-4 and TRBJ2-5; 7 bases match TRBD2. The length of the CDR3 is 12 residues. V gave up 5 bases and J gave up 6 bases; unmatched junction bases: 3. CDR3 sequence reads: CASSLGGKTQYF. The CDR3 DNA reads as TGTGCCAGCAGTCTCGGGGGGAAGACCCAGTACTTC.

This clonotype was counted a single time. At one of its ends the junction is not consistent with the germline gene, which may arise from a read error. The rearrangement links TRBV2 to TRBJ2-1; the D gene is possibly TRBD2 (5 bases). There are 15 residues in the CDR3. CDR1 is SNHLY and CDR2 is FYNNEI in the germline V gene. The CDR3 coding sequence is TGTGCCAGCAGTGAAGGTAGCGCAGCCTACAATGAGCGGTTCTTC. Translation: CASSEGSAAYNERFF.

This clonotype showed up many times. The chain combines TRBV6-6 with TRBJ2-1, with no clear D. The germline V gene encodes CDR1 MNHNY and CDR2 SVGAGI (reference sequence). Trimming took off 2 bases at V and 1 base at J, with 9 bases between the two ends. The CDR3 runs to 15 residues. The CDR3 DNA follows: TGTGCCAGCAGTTACGCGACGGGTTCCTACAATGAGCAGTTCTTC. It yields the protein CASSYATGSYNEQFF.